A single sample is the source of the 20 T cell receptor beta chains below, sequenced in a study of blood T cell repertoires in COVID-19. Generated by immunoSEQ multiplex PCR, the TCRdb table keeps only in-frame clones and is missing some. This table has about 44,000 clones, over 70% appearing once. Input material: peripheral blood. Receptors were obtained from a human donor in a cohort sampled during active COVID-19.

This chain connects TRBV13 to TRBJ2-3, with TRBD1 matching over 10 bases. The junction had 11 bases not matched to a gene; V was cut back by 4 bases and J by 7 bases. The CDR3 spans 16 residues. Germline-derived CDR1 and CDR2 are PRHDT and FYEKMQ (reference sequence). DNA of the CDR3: TGTGCCAGCAGCTCCCGCCCGGGACAGGGGACGAATACGCAGTATTTT. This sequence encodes CASSSRPGQGTNTQYF.

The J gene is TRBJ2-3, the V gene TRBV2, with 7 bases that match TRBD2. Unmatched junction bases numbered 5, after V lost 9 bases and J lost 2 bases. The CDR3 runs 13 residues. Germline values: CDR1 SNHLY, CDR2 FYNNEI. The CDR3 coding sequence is TGTGCCAGTCTAGCGGAGAACACAGATACGCAGTATTTT. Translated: CASLAENTDTQYF.

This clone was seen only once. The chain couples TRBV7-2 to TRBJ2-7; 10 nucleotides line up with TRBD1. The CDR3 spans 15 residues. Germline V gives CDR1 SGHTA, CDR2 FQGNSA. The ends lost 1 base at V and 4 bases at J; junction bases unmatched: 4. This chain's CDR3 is CASSLGPGQGYEQYF. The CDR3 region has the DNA TGTGCCAGCAGCTTAGGCCCGGGACAGGGGTACGAGCAGTACTTC.

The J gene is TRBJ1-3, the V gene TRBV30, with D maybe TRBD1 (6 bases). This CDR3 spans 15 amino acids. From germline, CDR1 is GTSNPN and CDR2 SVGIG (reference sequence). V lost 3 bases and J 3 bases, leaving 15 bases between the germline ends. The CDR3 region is CAWRNVRTVGNTIYF. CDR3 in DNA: TGTGCCTGGAGAAACGTCCGGACAGTTGGAAACACCATATATTTT.

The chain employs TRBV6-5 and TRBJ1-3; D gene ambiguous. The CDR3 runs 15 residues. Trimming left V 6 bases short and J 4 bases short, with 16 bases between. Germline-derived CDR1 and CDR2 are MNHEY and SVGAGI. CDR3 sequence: CASRPHPLRGNTIYF. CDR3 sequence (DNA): TGTGCCAGCAGACCTCACCCACTGCGGGGAAACACCATATATTTT.

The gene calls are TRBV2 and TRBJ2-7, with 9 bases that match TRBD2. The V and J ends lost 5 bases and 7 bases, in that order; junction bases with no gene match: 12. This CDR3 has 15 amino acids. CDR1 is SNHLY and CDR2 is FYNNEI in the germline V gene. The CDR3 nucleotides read TGTGCCAGCAGTCCCTCGGGTAGCGGGAGAGGTGAGCAGTACTTC. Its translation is CASSPSGSGRGEQYF.

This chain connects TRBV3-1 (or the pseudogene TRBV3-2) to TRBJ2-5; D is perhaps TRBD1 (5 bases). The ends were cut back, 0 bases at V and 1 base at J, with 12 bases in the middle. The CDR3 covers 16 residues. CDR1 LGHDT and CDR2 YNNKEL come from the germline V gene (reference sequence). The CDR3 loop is CASSQDRGHSQETQYF. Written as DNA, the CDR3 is TGTGCCAGCAGCCAAGATAGAGGACACAGCCAAGAGACCCAGTACTTC.

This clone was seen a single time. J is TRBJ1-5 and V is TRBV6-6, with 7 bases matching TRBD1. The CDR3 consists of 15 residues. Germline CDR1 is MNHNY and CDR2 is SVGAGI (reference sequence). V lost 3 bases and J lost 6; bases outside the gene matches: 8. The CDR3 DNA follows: TGTGCCAGCAGTTATTCCGACAGGGCTGGTCAGCCCCAGCATTTT. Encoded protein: CASSYSDRAGQPQHF.

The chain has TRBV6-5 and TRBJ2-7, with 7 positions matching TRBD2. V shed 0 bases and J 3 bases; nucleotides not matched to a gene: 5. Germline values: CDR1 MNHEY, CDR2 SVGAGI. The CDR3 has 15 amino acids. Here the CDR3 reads CASSYSAGRHYEQYF. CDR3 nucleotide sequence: TGTGCCAGCAGTTACTCAGCGGGGCGTCACTACGAGCAGTACTTC.

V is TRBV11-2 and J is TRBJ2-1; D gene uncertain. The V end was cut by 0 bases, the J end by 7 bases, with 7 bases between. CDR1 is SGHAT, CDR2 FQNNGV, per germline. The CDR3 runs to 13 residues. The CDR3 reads CASSLERVNEQFF. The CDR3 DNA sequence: TGTGCCAGCAGCTTAGAACGAGTAAATGAGCAGTTCTTC.

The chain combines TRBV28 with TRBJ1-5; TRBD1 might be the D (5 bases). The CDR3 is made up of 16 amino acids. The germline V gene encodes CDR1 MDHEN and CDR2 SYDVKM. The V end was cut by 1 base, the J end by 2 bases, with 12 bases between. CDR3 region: CASSLYGGGGNQPQHF. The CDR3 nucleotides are TGTGCCAGCAGTTTATACGGGGGAGGTGGCAATCAGCCCCAGCATTTT.

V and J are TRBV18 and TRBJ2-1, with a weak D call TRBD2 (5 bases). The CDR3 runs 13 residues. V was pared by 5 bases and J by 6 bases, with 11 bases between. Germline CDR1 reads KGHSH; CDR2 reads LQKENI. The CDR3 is CASSELAVNEQFF. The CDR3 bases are TGTGCCAGCTCAGAGCTAGCCGTCAATGAGCAGTTCTTC.

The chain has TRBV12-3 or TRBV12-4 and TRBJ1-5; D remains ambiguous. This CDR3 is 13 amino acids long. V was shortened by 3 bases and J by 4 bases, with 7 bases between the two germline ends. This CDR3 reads CASSFGENQPQHF. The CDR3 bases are TGTGCCAGCAGTTTTGGGGAGAATCAGCCCCAGCATTTT.

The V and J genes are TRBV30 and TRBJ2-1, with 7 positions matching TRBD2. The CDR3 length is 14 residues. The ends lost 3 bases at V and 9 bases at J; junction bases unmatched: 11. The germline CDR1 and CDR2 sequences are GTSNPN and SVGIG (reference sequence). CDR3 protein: CAWRVWRETSEQFF. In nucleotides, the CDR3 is TGTGCCTGGAGAGTCTGGCGGGAGACAAGTGAGCAGTTCTTC. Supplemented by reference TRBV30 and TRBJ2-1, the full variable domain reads SQTIHQWPATLVQPVGSPLSLECTVEGTSNPNLYWYRQAAGRGLQLLFYSVGIGQISSEVPQNLSASRPQDRQFILSSKKLLLSDSGFYLCAWRVWRETSEQFFGPGTRLTVL.

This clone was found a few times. Written as DNA, the CDR3 is TGTGCCAGTAGTATACTCCGGGATTTCTCTGGAAACACCATATATTTT. It specifies CASSILRDFSGNTIYF. V is TRBV19 and J is TRBJ1-3; D is uncertain. CDR1 and CDR2 from the germline V gene are LNHDA and SQIVND (reference sequence). V lost 2 bases and J lost 0, with 11 bases in between. The CDR3 runs 16 residues.

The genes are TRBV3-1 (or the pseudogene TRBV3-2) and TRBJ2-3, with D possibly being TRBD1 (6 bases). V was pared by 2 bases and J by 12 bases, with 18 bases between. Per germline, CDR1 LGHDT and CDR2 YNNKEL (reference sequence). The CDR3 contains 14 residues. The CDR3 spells CASSQRWDTRPQYF. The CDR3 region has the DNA TGTGCCAGCAGCCAAAGGTGGGACACGCGGCCCCAGTATTTT.

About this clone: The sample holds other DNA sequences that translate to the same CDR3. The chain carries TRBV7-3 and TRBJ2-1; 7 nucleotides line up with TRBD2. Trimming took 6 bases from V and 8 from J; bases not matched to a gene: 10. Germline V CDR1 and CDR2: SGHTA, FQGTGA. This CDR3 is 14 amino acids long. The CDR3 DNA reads TGTGCCAGCAGTTTAGGCGGGAGTGACGATGAGCAGTTCTTC. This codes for CASSLGGSDDEQFF.

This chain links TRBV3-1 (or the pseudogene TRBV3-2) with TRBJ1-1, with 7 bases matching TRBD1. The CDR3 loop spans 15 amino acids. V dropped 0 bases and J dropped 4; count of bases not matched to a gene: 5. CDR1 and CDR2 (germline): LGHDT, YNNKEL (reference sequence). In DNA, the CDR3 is TGTGCCAGCAGCCAAGATAGGGCAGGGGGCACTGAAGCTTTCTTT. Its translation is CASSQDRAGGTEAFF.

The CDR3 sequence is CASRRGTSDSPLHF. DNA for the CDR3: TGCGCCAGCCGACGAGGGACATCCGATTCACCCCTCCACTTT. J is TRBJ1-6 and V is TRBV10-2; perhaps TRBD1 as D (6 bases). The ends were cut back, 8 bases at V and 8 bases at J, with 16 bases in the middle. There are 14 residues in the CDR3. Germline loops: CDR1 WSHSY, CDR2 SAAADI.

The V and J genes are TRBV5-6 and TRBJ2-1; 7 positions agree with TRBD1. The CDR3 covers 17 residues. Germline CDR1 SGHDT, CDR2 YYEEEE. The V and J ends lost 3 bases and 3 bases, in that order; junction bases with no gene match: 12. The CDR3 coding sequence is TGTGCCAGCAGCTCATCCATTCGACAGGGCCTCTACAATGAGCAGTTCTTC. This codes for CASSSSIRQGLYNEQFF.